A single sample is the source of the 23 T cell receptor beta chains below, sequenced in a study of T cells in Graves' hyperthyroidism and ophthalmopathy. TCR beta CDR3 region amplification was performed from RNA transcripts. A first-round RT-PCR of the TCR CDR3 used the HTBI primer set. Each CDR3 protein is one row after TCRdb ran MiXCR on the multiplex PCR reads. The table records roughly 800,000 distinct CDR3 sequences, 38% of them present only once. The sequenced material came from blood. All receptors come from a man between 18 and 29 years old with Graves' hyperthyroidism.

CDR3 sequence reads: CSAEDDGGRYSEAFF. CDR3 nucleotides: TGCAGTGCTGAGGACGACGGGGGGCGATATTCTGAAGCTTTCTTT. This chain uses TRBV20-1 with TRBJ1-1, with D maybe TRBD1 (6 bases). The CDR3 has 15 amino acids. Germline V gives CDR1 DFQATT, CDR2 SNEGSKA (reference sequence). V shed 5 bases and J shed 6 bases, with 22 bases lying between them.

The chain carries TRBV7-2 and TRBJ2-1; D may match TRBD1 or TRBD2 (5 bases each). The CDR3 runs to 13 residues. With 5 bases removed from V and 8 bases from J, the gap between germline ends came to 13 bases. CDR1 and CDR2 from the germline V gene are SGHTA and FQGNSA. The DNA for the CDR3 is TGTGCCAGCAGCCTAACCCTGGGGGATGAGCAGTTCTTC. This encodes CASSLTLGDEQFF.

The rearrangement links TRBV15 to TRBJ2-1, with 11 bases lining up with TRBD2. Germline V CDR1 and CDR2: LNHNV, YYDKDF (reference sequence). The CDR3 is 16 residues long. V lost 1 base and J lost 3; bases outside the gene matches: 2. The CDR3 coding sequence is TGTGCCACCAGCAGAGGTAGCGGGAGGGGCTACAATGAGCAGTTCTTC. Its translation is CATSRGSGRGYNEQFF.

This clonotype was observed many times. The chain carries TRBV20-1 and TRBJ1-1; unclear D gene. The CDR3 covers 14 residues. CDR1 and CDR2 (germline): DFQATT, SNEGSKA (reference sequence). Trimming took 8 bases from V and 1 from J, leaving 17 bases between them. This CDR3 is CSPRRAERNTEAFF. The CDR3 region has the DNA TGCAGTCCTCGGAGGGCGGAGAGGAACACTGAAGCTTTCTTT.

This clonotype has a count of ten or more. The J gene is TRBJ1-2, the V gene TRBV9; unclear D gene. Trimming removed 0 bases at V and 2 bases at J, with 5 bases between. Germline V gives CDR1 SGDLS, CDR2 YYNGEE. The CDR3 loop spans 13 amino acids. CDR3: CASSVDGNYGYTF. The CDR3 DNA reads TGTGCCAGCAGCGTAGACGGGAACTATGGCTACACCTTC. Looking up the rest from reference TRBV9 and TRBJ1-2 gives the full variable domain: DSGVTQTPKHLITATGQRVTLRCSPRSGDLSVYWYQQSLDQGLQFLIQYYNGEERAKGNILERFSAQQFPDLHSELNLSSLELGDSALYFCASSVDGNYGYTFGSGTRLTVV.

In its sample, this clonotype was seen many times. The V gene is TRBV7-2, the J gene TRBJ1-1; 7 nucleotides line up with TRBD1. The CDR3 sequence is 15 residues long. Germline V gene data show CDR1 as SGHTA and CDR2 as FQGNSA. V lost 1 base and J lost 1; bases outside the gene matches: 3. The CDR3 sequence: CASSLVGTANTEAFF. In DNA, the CDR3 is TGTGCCAGCAGCTTAGTGGGGACAGCGAACACTGAAGCTTTCTTT.

The chain combines TRBV29-1 with TRBJ2-7; D possibly corresponds to TRBD2 (7 bases). The CDR3 runs to 13 residues. V shed 4 bases and J shed 4 bases, with 14 bases lying between them. Per germline, CDR1 SQVTM and CDR2 ANQGSEA. CDR3 DNA sequence: TGCAGCGTTGGCACGGGGGGCCGGTACGAGCAGTACTTC. It yields the protein CSVGTGGRYEQYF.

The table lists this clonotype with a few counts. The V gene is TRBV7-8, the J gene TRBJ2-7, with TRBD1 as a possible D gene (6 bases). Germline V gives CDR1 SGHVS, CDR2 FQNEAQ. The CDR3 loop spans 15 amino acids. Trimming took off 1 base at V and 4 bases at J, with 14 bases between the two ends. CDR3 sequence (DNA): TGTGCCAGCAGCTTAGTCTCGAGGACAGCATACGAGCAGTACTTC. This sequence encodes CASSLVSRTAYEQYF.

This clonotype was counted at least ten times. The chain links TRBV5-8 to TRBJ1-1; D might be TRBD1 (5 bases). Germline V gives CDR1 SGHTS, CDR2 YDEGEE. V was clipped by 4 bases and J by 7 bases, with 14 bases between them. The CDR3 consists of 13 residues. CDR3 sequence reads: CASSPGTALEAFF. The CDR3 bases are TGTGCCAGCAGCCCGGGGACCGCGCTTGAAGCTTTCTTT. Supplemented by reference TRBV5-8 and TRBJ1-1, the full variable domain reads EAGVTQSPTHLIKTRGQQATLRCSPISGHTSVYWYQQALGLGLQFLLWYDEGEERNRGNFPPRFSGRQFPNYSSELNVNALELEDSALYLCASSPGTALEAFFGQGTRLTVV.

The genes are TRBV6-5 and TRBJ2-2; D uncertain. This CDR3 region has 15 residues. Trimming left V 8 bases short and J 1 base short, with 14 bases between. Germline V gene sequence: CDR1 MNHEY, CDR2 SVGAGI. CDR3 region: CASSPVKRNTGELFF. In nucleotides, the CDR3 is TGTGCCAGCTCCCCCGTGAAGAGGAACACCGGGGAGCTGTTTTTT.

As concerns this clonotype: A much bigger clone sits one base away, suggesting this may be a read error. V and J are TRBV24-1 and TRBJ1-5, with 8 bases fitting TRBD1. In germline, CDR1 is KGHDR, CDR2 SFDVKD. The CDR3 has 18 residues. V lost 2 bases and J lost 0; bases outside the gene matches: 8. CDR3 in amino acids: CATSDSAGGRCSNQPQHF. Here the CDR3 DNA reads TGTGCCACCAGTGATTCCGCAGGGGGCCGGTGTAGCAATCAGCCCCAGCATTTT.

This clonotype has at least ten counts. V is TRBV2 and J is TRBJ1-5, with D hard to call. The V and J ends lost 0 bases and 4 bases respectively, with 10 bases between them. This CDR3 spans 15 amino acids. Germline lookup yields CDR1 SNHLY and CDR2 FYNNEI. The CDR3 bases are TGTGCCAGCAGTGAAGCGCGAGGGATTAATCAGCCCCAGCATTTT. It yields the protein CASSEARGINQPQHF. The whole variable domain, remainder taken from reference TRBV2 and TRBJ1-5, is EPEVTQTPSHQVTQMGQEVILRCVPISNHLYFYWYRQILGQKVEFLVSFYNNEISEKSEIFDDQFSVERPDGSNFTLKIRSTKLEDSAMYFCASSEARGINQPQHFGDGTRLSIL.

This clonotype was seen many times. This chain connects TRBV6-5 to TRBJ1-6; D is perhaps TRBD1 (5 bases). Trimming cost V 5 bases and J 1 base, with 9 bases left between them. The germline V gene has CDR1 MNHEY and CDR2 SVGAGI. This CDR3 contains 15 residues. This chain's CDR3 is CASSLGTSYNSPLHF. CDR3 sequence (DNA): TGTGCCAGCAGTCTAGGGACGTCCTATAATTCACCCCTCCACTTT.

This sequence joins TRBV10-1 and TRBJ2-7, with TRBD2 matching 7 bases. The CDR3 runs 14 residues. From germline, CDR1 is WNHNN and CDR2 SYGVQD (reference sequence). After removal of 5 bases from V and 7 bases from J, the junction contained 11 bases not matched to a gene. DNA for the CDR3: TGCGCCAGCAGTACGGGACTAAACCCTCTTGAGCAGTACTTC. Translated, it gives CASSTGLNPLEQYF.

The chain combines TRBV7-2 with TRBJ1-5; D is unclear. The CDR3 extends over 13 amino acids. V was cut by 3 bases and J by 11 bases, with 14 bases left in between. In germline, CDR1 is SGHTA, CDR2 FQGNSA. Here the CDR3 reads CASSFDLAWAQHF. CDR3 nucleotide sequence: TGTGCCAGCAGCTTCGACCTTGCCTGGGCCCAGCATTTT.

This clonotype was seen a handful of times. The chain carries TRBV20-1 and TRBJ2-7, with D perhaps matching TRBD1 or TRBD2 (5 bases each). CDR3 length: 16 amino acids. V shed 2 bases and J shed 0 bases, with 17 bases lying between them. The germline CDR1 and CDR2 sequences are DFQATT and SNEGSKA (reference sequence). The CDR3 bases are TGCAGTGCTAGATTAATCGAGGGGTGGAGCTCCTACGAGCAGTACTTC. It encodes CSARLIEGWSSYEQYF.

This clonotype has at least ten counts. This chain connects TRBV2 to TRBJ1-1; D is unresolved. The CDR3 consists of 14 residues. V lost 6 bases, J lost 6 bases, and 17 bases lay in between. Per the germline V gene, CDR1 is SNHLY and CDR2 is FYNNEI. The CDR3 is CASRPDQRLSEAFF. CDR3 DNA sequence: TGTGCCAGCAGGCCTGACCAGAGGCTTTCTGAAGCTTTCTTT. The complete variable domain, with remaining parts taken from reference TRBV2 and TRBJ1-1, reads EPEVTQTPSHQVTQMGQEVILRCVPISNHLYFYWYRQILGQKVEFLVSFYNNEISEKSEIFDDQFSVERPDGSNFTLKIRSTKLEDSAMYFCASRPDQRLSEAFFGQGTRLTVV.

Regarding this clonotype: This may arise from a read error, as a much more abundant clone is one base away. The chain recombines TRBV2 with TRBJ2-7; D unclear. Per the germline V gene, CDR1 is SNHLY and CDR2 is FYNNEI. This CDR3 contains 12 residues. The ends were cut back, 7 bases at V and 6 bases at J, with 13 bases in the middle. CDR3 protein: CASKTTESEQYF. The CDR3 bases are TGTGCCAGCAAGACGACCGAGAGCGAGCAGTACTTC. The whole variable domain, remainder taken from reference TRBV2 and TRBJ2-7, is EPEVTQTPSHQVTQMGQEVILRCVPISNHLYFYWYRQILGQKVEFLVSFYNNEISEKSEIFDDQFSVERPDGSNFTLKIRSTKLEDSAMYFCASKTTESEQYFGPGTRLTVT.

The chain is built from TRBV11-2 and TRBJ1-1; D might be TRBD1 (5 bases). Trimming took 4 bases from V and 7 from J, leaving 19 bases between them. Germline values: CDR1 SGHAT, CDR2 FQNNGV. CDR3 length equals 15 residues. CDR3 in DNA: TGTGCCAGCAGCTGGATGGCAGGGCGGCAAAGTGAAGCTTTCTTT. Translated, it gives CASSWMAGRQSEAFF.

V gene TRBV14 combines with J gene TRBJ1-1, with TRBD1 as a possible D gene (5 bases). This CDR3 has 14 amino acids. The V and J ends lost 6 bases and 4 bases respectively, with 15 bases between them. Germline loops: CDR1 SGHDN, CDR2 FVKESK. The CDR3, as DNA: TGTGCCAGCAGTTTTGGGGGTAGGAGCACTGAAGCTTTCTTT. Translating it yields CASSFGGRSTEAFF.

This clonotype was seen only a few times. V and J are TRBV5-4 and TRBJ2-2; TRBD2 is a possible D gene (7 bases). Trimming left V 0 bases short and J 7 bases short, with 13 bases between. The CDR3 is made up of 15 amino acids. CDR1 and CDR2 from the germline V gene are SGHNT and YYREEE (reference sequence). In DNA, the CDR3 is TGTGCCAGCAGCTTGGACGCGGGGGCAGGCGGGGAGCTGTTTTTT. Amino acid sequence: CASSLDAGAGGELFF.

The J gene is TRBJ2-7, the V gene TRBV5-1, with 9 nucleotides matching TRBD1. Gene TRBJ2-1 matches the end of the DNA better, so the J call may be wrong. Germline V gene sequence: CDR1 SGHRS, CDR2 YFSETQ. The CDR3 is 15 amino acids. CDR3 DNA sequence: TGCGCCAGCAGCGATTCGGACAGGGGAGCCTACGAGCAGTTCTTC. It is translated as CASSDSDRGAYEQFF.

This clonotype was observed a single time. Given a much more abundant clone one base away, this may be a read error. The chain employs TRBV7-2 and TRBJ1-1; D possibly corresponds to TRBD2 (5 bases). The closer fit of TRBJ2-2 to the DNA end suggests the J call may be wrong. The CDR3 consists of 15 residues. Looked up from germline, CDR1 is SGHTA and CDR2 is FQGNSA. CDR3 sequence reads: CAGSLARSDTGELFF. DNA of the CDR3: TGTGCCGGCAGCTTAGCGAGGTCGGACACCGGGGAGCTGTTTTTT.